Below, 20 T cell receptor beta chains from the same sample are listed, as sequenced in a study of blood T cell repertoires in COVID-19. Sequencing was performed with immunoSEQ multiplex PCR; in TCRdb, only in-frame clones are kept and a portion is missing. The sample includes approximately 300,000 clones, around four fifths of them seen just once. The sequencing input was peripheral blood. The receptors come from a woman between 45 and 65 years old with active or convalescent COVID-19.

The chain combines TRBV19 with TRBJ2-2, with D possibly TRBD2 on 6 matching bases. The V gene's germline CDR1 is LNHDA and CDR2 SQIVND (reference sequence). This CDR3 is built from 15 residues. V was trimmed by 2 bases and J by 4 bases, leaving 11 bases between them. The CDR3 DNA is TGTGCCAGTAGTATACTGGGGGGTAGCACCGGGGAGCTGTTTTTT. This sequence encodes CASSILGGSTGELFF.

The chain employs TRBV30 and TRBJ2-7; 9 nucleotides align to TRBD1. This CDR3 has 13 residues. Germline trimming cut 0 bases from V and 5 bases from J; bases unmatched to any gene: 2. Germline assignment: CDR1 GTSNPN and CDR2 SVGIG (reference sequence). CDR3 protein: CAWSVQGANEQYF. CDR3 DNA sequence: TGTGCCTGGAGTGTACAGGGGGCCAACGAGCAGTACTTC.

The CDR3, as DNA: TGTGCCATCAGTGGAGGTCTAGCGGGAGCAATCCAAGAGACCCAGTACTTC. Encoded protein: CAISGGLAGAIQETQYF. This chain uses TRBV10-3 with TRBJ2-5, with 10 bases that match TRBD2. V was pared by 4 bases and J by 1 base, with 9 bases of the junction left unmatched. There are 17 residues in the CDR3. CDR1 is ENHRY and CDR2 is SYGVKD in the germline V gene.

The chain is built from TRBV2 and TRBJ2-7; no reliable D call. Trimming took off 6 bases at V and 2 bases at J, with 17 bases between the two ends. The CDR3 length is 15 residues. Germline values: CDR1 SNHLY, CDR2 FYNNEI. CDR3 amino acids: CASRHPGRQTYEQYF. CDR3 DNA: TGTGCCAGCAGACACCCCGGCAGGCAGACCTACGAGCAGTACTTC.

The CDR3 reads CASSARDRVDGYTF. The CDR3 DNA reads TGTGCCAGCAGCGCCCGGGACAGGGTGGATGGCTACACCTTC. The J gene is TRBJ1-2, the V gene TRBV5-4, with 9 bases fitting TRBD1. With V trimmed by 4 bases and J by 6 bases, 7 bases remained unmatched. Germline lookup yields CDR1 SGHNT and CDR2 YYREEE (reference sequence). This CDR3 region has 14 residues.

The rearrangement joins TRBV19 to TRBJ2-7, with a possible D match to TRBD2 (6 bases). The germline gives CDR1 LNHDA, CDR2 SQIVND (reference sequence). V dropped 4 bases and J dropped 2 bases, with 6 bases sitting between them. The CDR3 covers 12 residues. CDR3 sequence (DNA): TGTGCCAGTAGTAGCGGGGCCTACGAGCAGTACTTC. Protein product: CASSSGAYEQYF.

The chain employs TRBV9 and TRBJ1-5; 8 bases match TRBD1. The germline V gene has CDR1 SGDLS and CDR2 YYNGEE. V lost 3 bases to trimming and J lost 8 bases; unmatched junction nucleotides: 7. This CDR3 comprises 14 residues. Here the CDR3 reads CASSGGQGGEPQHF. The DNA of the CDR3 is TGTGCCAGCAGCGGCGGACAGGGCGGGGAGCCCCAGCATTTT. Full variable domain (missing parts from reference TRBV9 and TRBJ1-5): DSGVTQTPKHLITATGQRVTLRCSPRSGDLSVYWYQQSLDQGLQFLIQYYNGEERAKGNILERFSAQQFPDLHSELNLSSLELGDSALYFCASSGGQGGEPQHFGDGTRLSIL.

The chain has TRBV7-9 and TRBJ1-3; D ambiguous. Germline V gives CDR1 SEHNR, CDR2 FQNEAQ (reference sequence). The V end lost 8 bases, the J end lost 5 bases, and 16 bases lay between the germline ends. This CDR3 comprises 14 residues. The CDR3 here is CASGAAGNRNTIYF. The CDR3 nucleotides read TGTGCCAGCGGCGCTGCGGGGAATAGAAACACCATATATTTT.

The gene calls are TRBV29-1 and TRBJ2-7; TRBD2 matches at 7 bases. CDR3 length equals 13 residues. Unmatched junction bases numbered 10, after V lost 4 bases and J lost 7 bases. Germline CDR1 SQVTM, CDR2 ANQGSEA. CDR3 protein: CSVVYGGRGEQYF. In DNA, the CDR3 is TGCAGCGTTGTTTATGGCGGGAGAGGAGAGCAGTACTTC.

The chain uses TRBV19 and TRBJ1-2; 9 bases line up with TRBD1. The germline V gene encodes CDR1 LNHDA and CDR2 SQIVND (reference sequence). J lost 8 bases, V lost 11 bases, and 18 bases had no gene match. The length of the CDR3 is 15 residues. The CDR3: CASQLQGARFYGYTF. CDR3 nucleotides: TGTGCCTCCCAGCTACAGGGGGCACGATTTTACGGCTACACCTTC.

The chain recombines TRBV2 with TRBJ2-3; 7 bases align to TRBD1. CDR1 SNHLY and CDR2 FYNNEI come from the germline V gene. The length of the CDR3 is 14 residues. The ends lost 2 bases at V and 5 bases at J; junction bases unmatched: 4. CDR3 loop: CASSELRQGDTQYF. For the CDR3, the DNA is TGTGCCAGCAGTGAACTCCGACAGGGAGATACGCAGTATTTT.

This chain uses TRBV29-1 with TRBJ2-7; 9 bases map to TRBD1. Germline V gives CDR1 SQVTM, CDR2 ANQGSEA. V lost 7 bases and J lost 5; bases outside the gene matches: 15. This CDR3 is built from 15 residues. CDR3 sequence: CSAAVGGQGDHEQYF. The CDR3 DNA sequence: TGCAGCGCAGCTGTGGGGGGACAGGGCGACCACGAGCAGTACTTC.

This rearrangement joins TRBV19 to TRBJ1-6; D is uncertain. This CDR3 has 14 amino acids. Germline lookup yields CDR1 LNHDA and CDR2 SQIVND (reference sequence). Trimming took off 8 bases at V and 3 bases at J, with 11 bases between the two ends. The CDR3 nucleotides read TGTGCCAGTCAAGAGGGCAGCTATAATTCACCCCTCCACTTT. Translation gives CASQEGSYNSPLHF. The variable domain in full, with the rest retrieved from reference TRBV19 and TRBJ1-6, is DGGITQSPKYLFRKEGQNVTLSCEQNLNHDAMYWYRQDPGQGLRLIYYSQIVNDFQKGDIAEGYSVSREKKESFPLTVTSAQKNPTAFYLCASQEGSYNSPLHFGNGTRLTVT.

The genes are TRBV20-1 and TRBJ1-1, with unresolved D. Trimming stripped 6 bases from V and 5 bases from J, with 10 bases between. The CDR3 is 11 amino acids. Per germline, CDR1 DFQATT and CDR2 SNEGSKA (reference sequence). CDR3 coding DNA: TGCAGTGCCCCTCTGAGGACTGAAGCTTTCTTT. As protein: CSAPLRTEAFF.

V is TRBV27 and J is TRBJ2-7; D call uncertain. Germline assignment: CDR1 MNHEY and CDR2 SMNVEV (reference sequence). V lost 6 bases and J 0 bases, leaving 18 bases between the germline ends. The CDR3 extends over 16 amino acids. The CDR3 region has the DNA TGTGCCAGCAGGCCCTTAAGCGACTCAAACTCCTACGAGCAGTACTTC. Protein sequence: CASRPLSDSNSYEQYF.

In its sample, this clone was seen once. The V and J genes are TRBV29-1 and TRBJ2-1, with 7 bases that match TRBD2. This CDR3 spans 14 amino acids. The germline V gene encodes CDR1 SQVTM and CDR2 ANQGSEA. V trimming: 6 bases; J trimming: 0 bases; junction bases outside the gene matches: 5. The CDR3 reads CSVRRGSSYNEQFF. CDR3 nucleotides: TGCAGCGTACGGCGGGGGAGCTCCTACAATGAGCAGTTCTTC.

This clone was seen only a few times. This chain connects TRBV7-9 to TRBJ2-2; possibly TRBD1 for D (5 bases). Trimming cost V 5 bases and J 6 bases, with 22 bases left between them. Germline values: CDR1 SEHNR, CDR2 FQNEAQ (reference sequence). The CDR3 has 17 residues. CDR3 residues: CASSPKMRQSRSGELFF. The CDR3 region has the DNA TGTGCCAGCAGCCCTAAAATGCGACAGTCGAGGTCCGGGGAGCTGTTTTTT.

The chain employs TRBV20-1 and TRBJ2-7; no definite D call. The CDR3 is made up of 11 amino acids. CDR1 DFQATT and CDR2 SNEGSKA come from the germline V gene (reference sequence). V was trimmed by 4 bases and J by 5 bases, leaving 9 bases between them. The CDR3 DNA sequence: TGCAGTGCTACGAGGCAGAACGAGCAGTACTTC. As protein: CSATRQNEQYF.

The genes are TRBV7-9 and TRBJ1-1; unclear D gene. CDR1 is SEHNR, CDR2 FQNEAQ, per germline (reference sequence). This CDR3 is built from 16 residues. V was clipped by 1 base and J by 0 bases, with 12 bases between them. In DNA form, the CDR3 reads TGTGCCAGCAGCTTAGTGCTTCCCCGGGTGAACACTGAAGCTTTCTTT. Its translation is CASSLVLPRVNTEAFF.

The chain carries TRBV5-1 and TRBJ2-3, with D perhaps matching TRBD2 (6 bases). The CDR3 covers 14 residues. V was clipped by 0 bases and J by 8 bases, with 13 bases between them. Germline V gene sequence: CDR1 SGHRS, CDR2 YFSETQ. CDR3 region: CASSLGRGRVTQYF. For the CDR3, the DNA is TGCGCCAGCAGCTTGGGACGGGGGAGAGTTACGCAGTATTTT. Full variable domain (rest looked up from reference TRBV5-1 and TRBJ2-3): KAGVTQTPRYLIKTRGQQVTLSCSPISGHRSVSWYQQTPGQGLQFLFEYFSETQRNKGNFPGRFSGRQFSNSRSEMNVSTLELGDSALYLCASSLGRGRVTQYFGPGTRLTVL.